The table lists the clone carrying this TCR beta chain with a few counts. The CDR3 is made up of 14 amino acids. CDR1 and CDR2 (germline): SQVTM, ANQGSEA. J was trimmed by 3 bases and V by 6 bases; bases with no gene match: 7. The data were taken from a study of blood T cell repertoires in COVID-19. About the study: T cells, B-cell-depleted T cells, or PBMCs provided the cDNA or gDNA that served as material.

The protocol was immunoSEQ multiplex PCR, while the TCRdb copy is restricted to in-frame clones and leaves out a portion. The sample has about 72,000 clones, 82% seen once; the top ten hold 15% to 20%. The clonotype originates from a human donor in a cohort sampled during active COVID-19. V gene TRBV29-1 combines with J gene TRBJ1-3, with 8 bases lining up with TRBD1. Sequencing was performed on peripheral blood. DNA for the CDR3: TGCAGCGTAGTCCAGGGGGCAGGTGGAAACACCATATATTTT. As protein: CSVVQGAGGNTIYF. Based on the CDR3 plus reference TRBV29-1 and TRBJ1-3, the full variable domain is SAVISQKPSRDICQRGTSLTIQCQVDSQVTMMFWYRQQPGQSLTLIATANQGSEATYESGFVIDKFPISRPNLTFSTLTVSNMSPEDSSIYLCSVVQGAGGNTIYFGEGSWLTVV.